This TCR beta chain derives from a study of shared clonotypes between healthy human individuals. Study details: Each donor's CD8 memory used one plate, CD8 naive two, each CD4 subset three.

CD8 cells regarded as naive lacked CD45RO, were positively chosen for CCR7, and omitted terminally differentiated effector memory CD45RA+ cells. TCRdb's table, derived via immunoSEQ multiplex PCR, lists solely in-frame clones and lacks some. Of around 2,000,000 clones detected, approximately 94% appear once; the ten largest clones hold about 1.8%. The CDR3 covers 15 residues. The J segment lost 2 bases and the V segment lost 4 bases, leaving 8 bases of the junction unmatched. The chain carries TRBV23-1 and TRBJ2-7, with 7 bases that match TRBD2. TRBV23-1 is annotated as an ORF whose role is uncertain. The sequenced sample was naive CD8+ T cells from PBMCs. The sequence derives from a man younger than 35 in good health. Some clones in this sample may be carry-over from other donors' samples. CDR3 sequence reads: CASSPSGRDPYEQYF. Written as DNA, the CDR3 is TGCGCCAGCAGTCCCTCTGGGAGGGATCCCTACGAGCAGTACTTC.